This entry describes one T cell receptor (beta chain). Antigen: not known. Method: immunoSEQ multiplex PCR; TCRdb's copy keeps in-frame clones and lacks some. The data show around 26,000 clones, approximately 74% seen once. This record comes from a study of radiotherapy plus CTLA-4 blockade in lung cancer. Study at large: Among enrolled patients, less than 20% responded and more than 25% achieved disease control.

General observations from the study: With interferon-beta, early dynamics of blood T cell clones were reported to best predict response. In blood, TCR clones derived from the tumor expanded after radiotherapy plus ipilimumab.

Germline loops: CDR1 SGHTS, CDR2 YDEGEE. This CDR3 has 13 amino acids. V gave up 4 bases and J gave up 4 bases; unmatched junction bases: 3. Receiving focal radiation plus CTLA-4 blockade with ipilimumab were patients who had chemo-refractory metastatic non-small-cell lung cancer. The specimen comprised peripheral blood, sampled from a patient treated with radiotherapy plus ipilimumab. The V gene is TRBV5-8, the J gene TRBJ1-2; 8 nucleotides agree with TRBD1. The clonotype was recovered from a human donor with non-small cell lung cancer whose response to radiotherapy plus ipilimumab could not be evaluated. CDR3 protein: CASSPGQAYGYTF. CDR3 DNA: TGTGCCAGCAGCCCGGGACAGGCCTATGGCTACACCTTC.